Presented here are 9 T cell receptor beta chains from one specimen sequenced in a study of OX40 agonist ivuxolimab in advanced cancers. Data came from immunoSEQ multiplex PCR; TCRdb stores just in-frame clones and leaves some out. Of approximately 70,000 clones detected, 86% appear once; the ten largest clones hold 6.5% to 7.5%. The specimen comprised CD4+ or CD8+ T cells sorted from blood, sampled in a trial of the OX40 agonist ivuxolimab. The source of these receptors is an adult with an advanced solid tumor such as melanoma, head and neck, liver or kidney cancer.

In this sample, this clone turned up once. The chain has TRBV7-8 and TRBJ2-4, with unresolved D. Germline-derived CDR1 and CDR2 are SGHVS and FQNEAQ. The CDR3 contains 14 residues. V was cut by 4 bases and J by 13 bases, with 20 bases left in between. CDR3 coding DNA: TGTGCCAGCAGCTCCTATTCCGGCCCCAGCAAGCAGTACTTC. Its translation: CASSSYSGPSKQYF.

V gene TRBV4-1 combines with J gene TRBJ2-1; D gene ambiguous. V was shortened by 4 bases and J by 4 bases, with 14 bases between the two germline ends. This CDR3 region has 15 residues. The germline V gene has CDR1 MGHRA and CDR2 YSYEKL. The DNA for the CDR3 is TGCGCCAGCAGCCTCAATTGGCAGACTTACAATGAGCAGTTCTTC. It yields the protein CASSLNWQTYNEQFF.

V usage is TRBV5-1 and J usage is TRBJ1-1, with TRBD1 matching over 8 bases. This CDR3 region has 14 residues. Germline lookup yields CDR1 SGHRS and CDR2 YFSETQ. J lost 1 base, V lost 4 bases, and 3 bases had no gene match. CDR3 DNA: TGCGCCAGCAGCCCGGGACAGGCGAACACTGAAGCTTTCTTT. Its translation: CASSPGQANTEAFF.

The chain combines TRBV4-1 with TRBJ2-1; TRBD2 matches at 12 bases. CDR3 length equals 16 residues. The V gene's germline CDR1 is MGHRA and CDR2 YSYEKL. The V segment lost 3 bases and the J segment 8 bases; nucleotides outside the gene matches: 8. The DNA for the CDR3 is TGCGCCAGCAGCCAGCCGACTAGCGGGAGATGGGATGAGCAGTTCTTC. Protein: CASSQPTSGRWDEQFF.

This chain joins TRBV11-3 and TRBJ2-1, with D possibly being TRBD1 (5 bases). Germline V gene sequence: CDR1 SGHNT, CDR2 YENEEA. V dropped 4 bases and J dropped 3 bases, with 13 bases sitting between them. CDR3 length equals 15 residues. CDR3 coding DNA: TGTGCCAGCAGCTCAAAACGGACAAGCTACAATGAGCAGTTCTTC. The encoded protein is CASSSKRTSYNEQFF.

The CDR3 nucleotides read TGTGCCAGCAGCTTCTACAGGGGAGAAGAGACCCAGTACTTC. Residues: CASSFYRGEETQYF. This sequence joins TRBV5-5 and TRBJ2-5; 7 positions agree with TRBD1. Per germline, CDR1 SGHKS and CDR2 YYEKEE (reference sequence). This CDR3 spans 14 amino acids. The trim removed 2 bases at V and 3 bases at J, leaving 4 bases unmatched. Full variable domain (rest looked up from reference TRBV5-5 and TRBJ2-5): DAGVTQSPTHLIKTRGQQVTLRCSPISGHKSVSWYQQVLGQGPQFIFQYYEKEERGRGNFPDRFSARQFPNYSSELNVNALLLGDSALYLCASSFYRGEETQYFGPGTRLLVL.

The CDR3 region is CASRPGGRGSSGANVLTF. As DNA, the CDR3 is TGTGCCAGCAGACCCGGGGGCAGGGGAAGCTCTGGGGCCAACGTCCTGACTTTC. This chain links TRBV19 with TRBJ2-6; TRBD1 or TRBD2 may be the D gene (6 bases each). The CDR3 has 18 amino acids. The germline V gene encodes CDR1 LNHDA and CDR2 SQIVND (reference sequence). The V gene lost 9 bases and the J gene lost 0 bases, with 21 bases spanning the gap.

This clone was seen more than once but under ten times. The rearrangement uses TRBV10-3 and TRBJ2-1; D gene ambiguous. CDR3 length equals 16 residues. CDR1 and CDR2 from the germline V gene are ENHRY and SYGVKD. The V end was cut by 0 bases, the J end by 6 bases, with 15 bases between. This CDR3 reads CAISESSVLLRNEQFF. CDR3 sequence (DNA): TGTGCCATCAGTGAGTCGAGTGTCCTCCTACGCAATGAGCAGTTCTTC.

The J gene is TRBJ1-1, the V gene TRBV18; D might be TRBD1 (6 bases). Germline-derived CDR1 and CDR2 are KGHSH and LQKENI. Trimming removed 6 bases at V and 2 bases at J, with 16 bases between. The CDR3 extends over 15 amino acids. The CDR3 loop is CASSHRDMINTEAFF. The CDR3 DNA follows: TGTGCCAGCTCGCACCGGGACATGATTAACACTGAAGCTTTCTTT.